What follows are 29 T cell receptor beta chains derived from one specimen sequenced in a study of graft-versus-host responses after intestinal transplantation. TCRdb's copy holds only in-frame clones and misses some; the assay was immunoSEQ multiplex PCR. The repertoire consists of roughly 75,000 clones, with 91% occurring once and the leading ten covering roughly 0.1%. Their antigen targets remain unknown. The source was unstimulated CD4+ T cells sorted from spleen or lymph node cells, collected before intestinal transplant. Source of these receptors: a human donor who received an intestinal transplant.

The chain recombines TRBV11-2 with TRBJ2-1; TRBD2 matches 12 bases. Germline CDR1 and CDR2: SGHAT and FQNNGV. With 5 bases clipped from V and 1 base from J, the junction kept 6 bases outside the gene matches. CDR3 length equals 17 residues. CDR3 loop: CASSPGLAGTSYNEQFF. The CDR3 nucleotides read TGTGCCAGCAGCCCCGGACTAGCGGGGACTTCCTACAATGAGCAGTTCTTC.

The chain employs TRBV19 and TRBJ2-2, with 8 bases matching TRBD1. Germline V lookup: CDR1 LNHDA, CDR2 SQIVND (reference sequence). The CDR3 extends over 18 amino acids. V lost 5 bases to trimming and J lost 1 base; unmatched junction nucleotides: 12. The CDR3 is CASSQAPTGVGNTGELFF. CDR3 coding DNA: TGTGCCAGTAGTCAGGCCCCGACAGGGGTCGGGAACACCGGGGAGCTGTTTTTT.

The V gene is TRBV2, the J gene TRBJ1-5; D is unresolved. This CDR3 has 16 amino acids. V lost 5 bases, J lost 1 base, and 15 bases lay in between. Germline V CDR1 and CDR2: SNHLY, FYNNEI. CDR3 loop: CASSRRNDPSNQPQHF. The CDR3 DNA sequence: TGTGCCAGCAGTCGGAGGAATGACCCGAGCAATCAGCCCCAGCATTTT.

The J gene is TRBJ1-3, the V gene TRBV7-2; maybe TRBD1 (5 bases). Germline V gives CDR1 SGHTA, CDR2 FQGNSA. The CDR3 has 13 amino acids. Trimming pared 1 base from V and 8 bases from J, leaving 9 bases between. CDR3 in DNA: TGTGCCAGCAGCTTAGTCAGGGAGGACACCATATATTTT. Translating gives CASSLVREDTIYF.

The gene calls are TRBV30 and TRBJ2-5; TRBD2 is a possible D gene (5 bases). The length of the CDR3 is 13 residues. Germline V gives CDR1 GTSNPN, CDR2 SVGIG (reference sequence). Trimming removed 3 bases at V and 5 bases at J, with 13 bases between. In DNA form, the CDR3 reads TGTGCCTGGAGAGGACTTAACGGTGAGACCCAGTACTTC. Translating it yields CAWRGLNGETQYF.

The V gene is TRBV9, the J gene TRBJ2-3; 8 bases line up with TRBD2. Germline values: CDR1 SGDLS, CDR2 YYNGEE. The CDR3 is made up of 15 amino acids. Trimming cost V 3 bases and J 1 base; bases outside gene matches: 4. DNA of the CDR3: TGTGCCAGCAGCGGACGGGGGGGCGGCACAGATACGCAGTATTTT. Translating gives CASSGRGGGTDTQYF.

This chain uses TRBV7-8 with TRBJ1-1; D possibly corresponds to TRBD1 (6 bases). The CDR3 extends over 14 amino acids. CDR1 and CDR2 (germline): SGHVS, FQNEAQ. The V and J ends lost 5 bases and 1 base respectively, with 11 bases between them. The CDR3 bases are TGTGCCAGCAGCCTTCGGACAGAGAACACTGAAGCTTTCTTT. Protein: CASSLRTENTEAFF.

This clone was seen a single time. This chain links TRBV21-1 with TRBJ2-7; the DNA was not used to check the table's D call, TRBD1. TRBV21-1 is a recognized pseudogene. The CDR3 consists of 14 residues. CDR3: CASSKSRQPYEQYF. As DNA, the CDR3 is TGTGCCAGCAGCAAATCAAGACAACCCTACGAGCAGTACTTC.

The chain carries TRBV5-1 and TRBJ1-3; D is ambiguous. V was clipped by 4 bases and J by 3 bases, with 11 bases between them. The length of the CDR3 is 14 residues. The germline gives CDR1 SGHRS, CDR2 YFSETQ. CDR3 DNA sequence: TGCGCCAGCAGCCCCGACACATTTGGAAACACCATATATTTT. This gives the protein CASSPDTFGNTIYF.

The V and J genes are TRBV29-1 and TRBJ1-1; perhaps TRBD1 as D (6 bases). Between the trimmed V and J ends, which lost 6 bases and 1 base, there was a span of 6 bases. Germline CDR1 reads SQVTM; CDR2 reads ANQGSEA. This CDR3 has 11 residues. Here the CDR3 reads CSVGQNTEAFF. The CDR3, as DNA: TGCAGCGTGGGACAGAACACTGAAGCTTTCTTT.

The chain recombines TRBV5-1 with TRBJ2-1; D not certain. Germline assignment: CDR1 SGHRS and CDR2 YFSETQ. This CDR3 is 14 amino acids long. V was shortened by 4 bases and J by 0 bases, with 8 bases between the two germline ends. The CDR3 DNA sequence: TGCGCCAGCAGCCCGGCAGGCTCCTACAATGAGCAGTTCTTC. This codes for CASSPAGSYNEQFF.

The genes are TRBV9 and TRBJ2-3, with 8 positions matching TRBD2. Germline V CDR1 and CDR2: SGDLS, YYNGEE. The CDR3 runs 17 residues. V shed 0 bases, J shed 2 bases, and the junction held 8 bases outside the gene matches. CDR3 protein: CASSVAPAGAHTDTQYF. The CDR3 DNA sequence: TGTGCCAGCAGCGTAGCCCCAGCGGGGGCCCACACAGATACGCAGTATTTT. The variable domain in full, with the rest retrieved from reference TRBV9 and TRBJ2-3, is DSGVTQTPKHLITATGQRVTLRCSPRSGDLSVYWYQQSLDQGLQFLIQYYNGEERAKGNILERFSAQQFPDLHSELNLSSLELGDSALYFCASSVAPAGAHTDTQYFGPGTRLTVL.

The chain uses TRBV29-1 and TRBJ1-1; perhaps TRBD1 as D (6 bases). CDR3 size: 11 residues. The ends were cut back, 4 bases at V and 3 bases at J, with 6 bases in the middle. Germline lookup yields CDR1 SQVTM and CDR2 ANQGSEA. As DNA, the CDR3 is TGCAGCGTTGGGGGGCACACTGAAGCTTTCTTT. Encoded protein: CSVGGHTEAFF.

CDR3 coding DNA: TGCGCCAGCAGCTCAGCGGGGGGGCTTGTCTATGAGCAGTTCTTC. Protein sequence: CASSSAGGLVYEQFF. The V gene is TRBV5-1, the J gene TRBJ2-1; 10 bases match TRBD2. V dropped 3 bases and J dropped 8; count of bases not matched to a gene: 8. This CDR3 is built from 15 residues. Germline CDR1 reads SGHRS; CDR2 reads YFSETQ.

This rearrangement joins TRBV5-1 to TRBJ2-3; the D gene is possibly TRBD2 (6 bases). Trimming pared 4 bases from V and 4 bases from J, leaving 16 bases between. Germline loops: CDR1 SGHRS, CDR2 YFSETQ. This CDR3 contains 15 residues. In DNA form, the CDR3 reads TGCGCCAGCAGCCCCAGGGATTCGGGAGCAGATACGCAGTATTTT. Its protein is CASSPRDSGADTQYF.

This clone was recorded once. This sequence joins TRBV15 and TRBJ2-3, with TRBD2 identical over 15 bases. V lost 5 bases to trimming and J lost 7 bases; unmatched junction nucleotides: 4. The CDR3 runs to 15 residues. The V gene's germline CDR1 is LNHNV and CDR2 YYDKDF (reference sequence). This CDR3 is CATSRTSGGGNTQYF. In DNA, the CDR3 is TGTGCCACCAGCCGGACTAGCGGGGGGGGCAATACGCAGTATTTT.

The gene calls are TRBV27 and TRBJ1-6, with D possibly matching TRBD1 (5 bases). The CDR3 runs to 18 residues. In germline, CDR1 is MNHEY, CDR2 SMNVEV (reference sequence). Trimming shortened V by 5 bases and J by 9 bases, and 26 bases separated the two germline ends. The CDR3 DNA reads as TGTGCCAGCAGTATAAAATCCGGGACGGAGGGTGAGAGTTCACCCCTCCACTTT. Protein product: CASSIKSGTEGESSPLHF.

The chain combines TRBV29-1 with TRBJ2-7; 12 positions match TRBD1. Trimming cost V 5 bases and J 7 bases; bases outside gene matches: 12. The CDR3 covers 15 residues. CDR1 and CDR2 from the germline V gene are SQVTM and ANQGSEA. The CDR3, as DNA: TGCAGCGTTCAAAATAGGGGGGACAGGGGGCAGGAGCAGTACTTC. It translates to CSVQNRGDRGQEQYF.

This clone has a single count. The genes are TRBV7-2 and TRBJ2-3; the D is unclear. Germline CDR1 and CDR2: SGHTA and FQGNSA. This CDR3 is 13 amino acids long. V was cut by 5 bases and J by 0 bases, with 6 bases left in between. The CDR3 bases are TGTGCCAGCAGCCCTCCTAGCACAGATACGCAGTATTTT. It specifies CASSPPSTDTQYF.

The chain couples TRBV7-2 to TRBJ1-1, with TRBD1 matching over 11 bases. The V gene's germline CDR1 is SGHTA and CDR2 FQGNSA. After removal of 5 bases from V and 4 bases from J, the junction contained 3 bases not matched to a gene. The CDR3 has 14 amino acids. The CDR3 reads CASSPGTGGTEAFF. The CDR3 coding sequence is TGTGCCAGCAGCCCAGGGACAGGGGGCACTGAAGCTTTCTTT.

This clone has only one observation. This chain uses TRBV5-4 with TRBJ2-7, with a tentative D call TRBD2 (5 bases). CDR3 size: 17 residues. Looked up from germline, CDR1 is SGHNT and CDR2 is YYREEE (reference sequence). V lost 1 base, J lost 3 bases, and 20 bases lay in between. The CDR3 nucleotides are TGTGCCAGCAGCTTGTTTGGACTCCAAGGGAACTTCTACGAGCAGTACTTC. Translation gives CASSLFGLQGNFYEQYF.

The CDR3 sequence: CASSLAGGLNYGYTF. CDR3 DNA sequence: TGTGCCAGCAGCTTAGCAGGAGGGCTTAACTATGGCTACACCTTC. The V gene is TRBV7-2, the J gene TRBJ1-2; D is uncertain. The germline CDR1 and CDR2 sequences are SGHTA and FQGNSA. Deletions cut 0 bases from V and 1 base from J, with 9 bases between. This CDR3 spans 15 amino acids.

This chain links TRBV4-3 with TRBJ2-3; 11 bases are shared with TRBD2. Germline V lookup: CDR1 LGHNA, CDR2 YSLEER. With V trimmed by 4 bases and J by 2 bases, 2 bases remained unmatched. CDR3 length equals 15 residues. The CDR3 DNA reads TGCGCCAGCAGCCCGGGACTAGCGGCCACAGATACGCAGTATTTT. This gives the protein CASSPGLAATDTQYF.

V is TRBV4-2 and J is TRBJ2-1, with 10 bases aligning to TRBD2. V dropped 1 base and J dropped 9; count of bases not matched to a gene: 6. This CDR3 comprises 15 residues. Germline-derived CDR1 and CDR2 are LGHNA and YNFKEQ. This CDR3 is CASSQGQAGGPEQFF. Here the CDR3 DNA reads TGTGCCAGCAGCCAAGGTCAAGCGGGGGGGCCTGAGCAGTTCTTC.

V is TRBV5-1 and J is TRBJ2-3; 8 positions agree with TRBD1. The V segment lost 0 bases and the J segment 3 bases; nucleotides outside the gene matches: 9. The CDR3 has 17 amino acids. Germline values: CDR1 SGHRS, CDR2 YFSETQ. The CDR3 loop reads CASSLAPGGYGTDTQYF. The CDR3 bases are TGCGCCAGCAGCTTGGCCCCAGGGGGCTATGGGACAGATACGCAGTATTTT.

The J gene is TRBJ1-3, the V gene TRBV4-1, with 9 bases identical to TRBD1. The CDR3 consists of 15 residues. With V trimmed by 0 bases and J by 8 bases, 5 bases remained unmatched. Germline lookup yields CDR1 MGHRA and CDR2 YSYEKL. CDR3 coding DNA: TGCGCCAGCAGCCAAGAAATGGACAGGGGAGACACCATATATTTT. Protein sequence: CASSQEMDRGDTIYF.

This clone was counted a single time. The chain couples TRBV5-1 to TRBJ2-3; a possible D gene is TRBD2 (5 bases). Germline assignment: CDR1 SGHRS and CDR2 YFSETQ. V lost 0 bases, J lost 0 bases, and 5 bases lay in between. CDR3 size: 14 residues. CDR3 coding DNA: TGCGCCAGCAGCTTGGGGACTAGCACAGATACGCAGTATTTT. The encoded protein is CASSLGTSTDTQYF. The full variable domain, with the rest looked up from reference TRBV5-1 and TRBJ2-3, is KAGVTQTPRYLIKTRGQQVTLSCSPISGHRSVSWYQQTPGQGLQFLFEYFSETQRNKGNFPGRFSGRQFSNSRSEMNVSTLELGDSALYLCASSLGTSTDTQYFGPGTRLTVL.

This clone was detected once. This chain uses TRBV7-7 with TRBJ2-2, with D unclear. V lost 1 base and J lost 0, with 9 bases in between. CDR3 size: 16 residues. Germline V gives CDR1 SSHAT, CDR2 FNYEAQ (reference sequence). The chain's CDR3 is CASSLDPVANTGELFF. The CDR3 DNA sequence: TGTGCCAGCAGCTTAGATCCGGTCGCGAACACCGGGGAGCTGTTTTTT.

This chain connects TRBV7-2 to TRBJ2-1; 13 positions match TRBD2. CDR1 is SGHTA, CDR2 FQGNSA, per germline. The CDR3 extends over 15 amino acids. After removal of 5 bases from V and 10 bases from J, the junction contained 8 bases not matched to a gene. CDR3 nucleotide sequence: TGTGCCAGCAGCATATCCGGGACTAGCGGGGTCGAGCAGTTCTTC. Protein: CASSISGTSGVEQFF.